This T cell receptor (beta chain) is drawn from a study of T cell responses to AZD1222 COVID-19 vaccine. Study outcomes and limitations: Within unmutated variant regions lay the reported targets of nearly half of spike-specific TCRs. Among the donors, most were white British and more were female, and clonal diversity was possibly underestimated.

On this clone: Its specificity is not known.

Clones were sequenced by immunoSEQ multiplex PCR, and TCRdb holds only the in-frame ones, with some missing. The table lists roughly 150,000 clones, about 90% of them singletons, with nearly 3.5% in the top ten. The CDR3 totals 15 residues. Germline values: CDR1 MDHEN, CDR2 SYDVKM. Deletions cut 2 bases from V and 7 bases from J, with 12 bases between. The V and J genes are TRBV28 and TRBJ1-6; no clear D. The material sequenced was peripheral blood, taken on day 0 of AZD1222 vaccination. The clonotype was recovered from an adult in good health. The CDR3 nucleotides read TGTGCCAGCAGTTTAGTAGGGTTGGCGAATTCACCCCTCCACTTT. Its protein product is CASSLVGLANSPLHF.